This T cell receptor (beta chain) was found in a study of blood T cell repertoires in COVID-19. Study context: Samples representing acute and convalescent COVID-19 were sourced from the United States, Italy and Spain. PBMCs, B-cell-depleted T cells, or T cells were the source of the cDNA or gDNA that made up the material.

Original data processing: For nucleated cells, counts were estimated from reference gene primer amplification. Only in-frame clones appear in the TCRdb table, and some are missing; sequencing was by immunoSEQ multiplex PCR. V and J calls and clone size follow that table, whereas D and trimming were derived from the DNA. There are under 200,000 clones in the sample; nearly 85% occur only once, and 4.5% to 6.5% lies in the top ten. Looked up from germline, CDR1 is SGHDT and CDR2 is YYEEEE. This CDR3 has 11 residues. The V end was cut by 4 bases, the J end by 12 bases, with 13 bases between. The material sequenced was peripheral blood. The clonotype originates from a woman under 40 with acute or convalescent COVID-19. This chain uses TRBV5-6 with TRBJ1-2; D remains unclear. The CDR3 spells CASSDARVDTF. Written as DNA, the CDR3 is TGTGCCAGCAGCGACGCTCGGGTCGACACCTTC.